The subject of this entry is one T cell receptor beta chain. Only in-frame clones appear in the TCRdb table, and some are missing; sequencing was by immunoSEQ multiplex PCR. The sample holds 150,000 or so clones; about 86% are singletons and the top ten take less than 1%. The data stem from a study of blood T cell repertoires in COVID-19. Study summary: The cDNA or gDNA used as material had been derived from T cells, B-cell-depleted T cells, or PBMCs.

CDR1 GTSNPN and CDR2 SVGIG come from the germline V gene (reference sequence). Trimming left V 3 bases short and J 0 bases short, with 8 bases between. This CDR3 is built from 13 residues. The specimen sequenced was peripheral blood. This chain links TRBV30 with TRBJ2-5; D not resolved. This clonotype was obtained from a man younger than 35 with acute or convalescent COVID-19. For the CDR3, the DNA is TGTGCCTGGAGCGTACAGAACCAAGAGACCCAGTACTTC. It is translated as CAWSVQNQETQYF.